Listed below are T cell receptor beta chains from one sample, sequenced in a study of T cells in localized non-small cell lung cancer. Clones were read by immunoSEQ multiplex PCR, and TCRdb kept only the in-frame ones, dropping some. The data contain tens of thousands of clones, about 90% of them singletons. Source: peripheral blood, taken before any cancer treatment. The receptors derive from a male donor older than 55 with stage I squamous cell lung carcinoma. CDR3s leave out the opening cysteine and the closing phenylalanine or tryptophan.

V	J	CDR3
TRBV7-9	TRBJ2-4	ASSSRGPEAKNIQY
TRBV6-6	TRBJ2-7	ASSYKSEQY
TRBV2	TRBJ2-7	ASSALPKTGSYEQY
TRBV5-6	TRBJ2-1	ASSLGGIVYNEQF
TRBV6-5	TRBJ1-3	ASSSGTAGNTIY
TRBV7-6	TRBJ1-2	ASSSLTGAGGYT
TRBV19	TRBJ2-7	ASSLSRGDEQY
TRBV9	TRBJ1-2	ASSGPRDRLYGYT
TRBV30	TRBJ1-4	AWSDGSPTKKLF
TRBV7-2	TRBJ2-1	ASSFRIGTSGSNEQF
TRBV7-9	TRBJ1-2	ASSLARYDGYT
TRBV11-2	TRBJ1-1	ASSLGRRTGVHTEAF
TRBV4-1	TRBJ1-2	ASSPWSESYGYT
TRBV19	TRBJ2-7	ASQADAAYEQY
TRBV25-1	TRBJ1-2	ASSPPRDRVGYT
TRBV7-8	TRBJ1-5	ASSPAIVRGEINQPQH
TRBV6-6	TRBJ1-2	ASSYYPGGNYGYT
TRBV6-6	TRBJ2-3	ASSYIGRSFTDTQY
TRBV7-9	TRBJ1-2	ASRTDNYGYT
TRBV19	TRBJ2-5	ASSIVDRGTQETQY
TRBV9	TRBJ2-1	ASSVGREVFYEQF
TRBV14	TRBJ1-1	ASSQDLGLNTEAF